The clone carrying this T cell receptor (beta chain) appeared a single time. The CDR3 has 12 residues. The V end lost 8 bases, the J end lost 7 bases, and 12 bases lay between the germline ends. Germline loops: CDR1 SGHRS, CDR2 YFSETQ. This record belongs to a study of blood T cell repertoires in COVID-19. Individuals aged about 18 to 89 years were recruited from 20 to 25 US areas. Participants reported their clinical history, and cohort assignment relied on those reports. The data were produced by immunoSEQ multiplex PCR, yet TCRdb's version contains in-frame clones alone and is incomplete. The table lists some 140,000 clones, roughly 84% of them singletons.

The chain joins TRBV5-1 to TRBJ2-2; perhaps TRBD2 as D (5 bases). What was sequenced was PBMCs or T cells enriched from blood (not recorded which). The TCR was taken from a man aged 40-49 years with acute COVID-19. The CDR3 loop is CASREGVGELFF. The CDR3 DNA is TGCGCCAGTCGAGAGGGTGTCGGGGAGCTGTTTTTT.